This is a list of T cell receptor beta chains from one sample in a study of cytotoxic CD8 clonotypes in ibrutinib-treated CLL. TCRdb's copy holds only in-frame clones and misses some; the assay was immunoSEQ multiplex PCR. The sample yields tens of thousands of clones, 54% seen once. The specimen was PBMCs, collected at disease progression, from a patient treated with ibrutinib. The receptors come from a human donor with chronic lymphocytic leukemia. CDR3s include the opening cysteine and the closing phenylalanine or tryptophan. The order of the fields is V gene, clone size, J gene, D gene, CDR3 DNA, CDR3 protein. The D gene is left open where the match is weak. Expanded clones get a size class; other rows say once, few or many, or leave the size out.

>TRBV11-2|once|TRBJ2-2|.
TGTGCCAGCAGCTTTGACTTCACCGGGGAGCTGTTTTTT
CASSFDFTGELFF
>TRBV7-9|few|TRBJ2-7|TRBD1
TGTGCCAGCAGCCCGACAGGACAGGGGGCCTCCTACGAGCAGTACTTC
CASSPTGQGASYEQYF
>TRBV6-1|.|TRBJ2-7|TRBD1
TGTGCCAGCCTGGGACAGGGGGCTACCTACGAGCAGTACTTC
CASLGQGATYEQYF
>TRBV9|.|TRBJ2-3|.
TGTGCCAGCAGCGTAAGATTCACAGATACGCAGTATTTT
CASSVRFTDTQYF
>TRBV28|.|TRBJ2-7|.
TGTGCCAGCAGTTGGGGGAATAGAGACGAGCAGTACTTC
CASSWGNRDEQYF
>TRBV28|.|TRBJ2-7|TRBD1
TGTGCCAGCAGTCCTGGACAGGATCATTTCTACGAGCAGTACTTC
CASSPGQDHFYEQYF
>TRBV28|.|TRBJ2-1|TRBD2
TGTGCCAGCAGTTCTAGCGGCTCCTACAATGAGCAGTTCTTC
CASSSSGSYNEQFF
>TRBV6-4|.|TRBJ2-1|TRBD2
TGTGCCAGCAGTGACTCCCTAGCGGGGGGGCCCCATGAGCAGTTCTTC
CASSDSLAGGPHEQFF
>TRBV27|.|TRBJ1-1|.
TGTGCCAGCATCCGAGGGAGGGGAACTGAAGCTTTCTTT
CASIRGRGTEAFF
>TRBV6-1|.|TRBJ2-7|.
TGTGCCTCACGGGGCCAATCCCCCTCCTACGAGCAGTACTTC
CASRGQSPSYEQYF
>TRBV4-2|.|TRBJ2-1|.
TGTGCCAGCAGCCAAGGGGTAAGGGGACACAATGAGCAGTTCTTC
CASSQGVRGHNEQFF
>TRBV11-2|.|TRBJ2-7|.
TGTGCCAGCAGCTTAGTCGCGGGCACCATCTACGAGCAGTACTTC
CASSLVAGTIYEQYF
>TRBV7-3|few|TRBJ2-2|TRBD2
TGTGCCAGCAGCTTAAAGGGGACTAGTCTGTTTTTT
CASSLKGTSLFF
>TRBV27|.|TRBJ2-5|.
TGTGCCAGCAGTCCGGAGGTTTGGGGGGAATTAGAGACCCAGTACTTC
CASSPEVWGELETQYF
>TRBV5-1|.|TRBJ2-1|.
TGCGCCAGCAGTACACACGGACTGGTCTCCTACAATGAGCAGTTCTTC
CASSTHGLVSYNEQFF
>TRBV4-1|.|TRBJ2-7|.
TGCGCCAGCAGCCAAGGGGATTCAGGGCTGGCCTACGAGCAGTACTTC
CASSQGDSGLAYEQYF
>TRBV27|few|TRBJ1-1|TRBD1
TGTGCCAGCAGTTCCAGGGGGGTGAACACTGAAGCTTTCTTT
CASSSRGVNTEAFF
>TRBV30|.|TRBJ2-1|.
TGTGCCTGTTCCCGGCCACCCAATGAGCAGTTCTTC
CACSRPPNEQFF
>TRBV9|.|TRBJ2-7|TRBD1
TGTGCCAGCAGCGGAACCGGGACAGGGACAATCGAGCAGTACTTC
CASSGTGTGTIEQYF
>TRBV28|.|TRBJ2-1|.
TGTGCCAGCAGTTCGGGGGCCAGCAATGAGCAGTTCTTC
CASSSGASNEQFF
>TRBV19|.|TRBJ1-4|TRBD1
TGTGCCAGTACCCGGGGGGACAGGGATGAAAAACTGTTTTTT
CASTRGDRDEKLFF
>TRBV23-1|.|TRBJ1-2|TRBD1
TGCGCCAGCAGTCGCCAGGGGGTTTTCGGAGGCTACACCTTC
CASSRQGVFGGYTF
>TRBV2|.|TRBJ2-4|.
TGTGCCAGCAGTGTAAGAACGGATCAAAACATTCAGTACTTC
CASSVRTDQNIQYF
>TRBV27|.|TRBJ2-7|TRBD1
TGTGCCAGCAGTAGCATAACCGATATTTGGACAGGGGGCACCTACGAGCAGTACTTC
CASSSITDIWTGGTYEQYF
>TRBV10-3|.|TRBJ2-1|.
TGTGCCACCGGGACACTTGAGCAGTTCTTC
CATGTLEQFF
>TRBV7-3|few|TRBJ2-1|.
TGTGCCAGCAGCTTAGGGGTGGGATCCTACAATGAGCAGTTCTTC
CASSLGVGSYNEQFF
>TRBV6-5|.|TRBJ1-4|.
TGTGCCAGCAGTTACGGGTTTGGCAGCTTCAATGAAAAACTGTTTTTT
CASSYGFGSFNEKLFF
>TRBV18|.|TRBJ2-1|TRBD1
TGTGCCAGCTCACCGACAGGGAAGGACAATGAGCAGTTCTTC
CASSPTGKDNEQFF
>TRBV15|few|TRBJ1-5|.
TGTGCCACCAGCCCGCGGTATGGGGGCCAACAGCCCCAGCATTTT
CATSPRYGGQQPQHF
>TRBV27|.|TRBJ2-2|TRBD2
TGTGCCAGCAGTGGATTAGCGGGGGGTTGGCCCGGGGAGCTGTTTTTT
CASSGLAGGWPGELFF
>TRBV7-7|few|TRBJ2-2|.
TGTGCTAGCAGCTTACAGTCTACAAACACCGGGGAGCTGTTTTTT
CASSLQSTNTGELFF
>TRBV7-7|.|TRBJ2-1|.
TGTGCCAGCAGCTTAGGCCAGAACTATGAGCAGTTCTTC
CASSLGQNYEQFF
>TRBV18|.|TRBJ2-5|.
TGTGCCAGCTCACCATGGGACTTACAAGAGACCCAGTACTTC
CASSPWDLQETQYF
>TRBV11-2|.|TRBJ1-2|.
TGTGCCAGCAGCTTAGGATTCGTTAACTATGGCTACACCTTC
CASSLGFVNYGYTF
>TRBV7-9|.|TRBJ2-3|.
TGTGCCAGCAGCTCGGCGGGAACAGCAGATACGCAGTATTTT
CASSSAGTADTQYF
>TRBV7-2|.|TRBJ1-1|.
TGTGCCAGCAGCTTAGTTATCAGGAACACTGAAGCTTTCTTT
CASSLVIRNTEAFF
>TRBV5-1|once|TRBJ1-2|.
TGCGCCAGCAGCTTGGCTTCCTCCGGGAATGGCTACACCTTC
CASSLASSGNGYTF
>TRBV5-1|.|TRBJ2-1|.
TGCGCCAGCAGCTTGTACCCAGTTGGGGGAGAGGGCAATGAGCAGTTCTTC
CASSLYPVGGEGNEQFF
>TRBV7-2|few|TRBJ2-3|TRBD2
TGTGCCAGCAGCCCCCCGCTAGCGGGGGCCCGGACTATGCAGTATTTT
CASSPPLAGARTMQYF
>TRBV7-9|.|TRBJ2-3|.
TGTGCCAGCAGCTTATCCCCTTCTTTCGGTTCTAGCACAGATACGCAGTATTTT
CASSLSPSFGSSTDTQYF